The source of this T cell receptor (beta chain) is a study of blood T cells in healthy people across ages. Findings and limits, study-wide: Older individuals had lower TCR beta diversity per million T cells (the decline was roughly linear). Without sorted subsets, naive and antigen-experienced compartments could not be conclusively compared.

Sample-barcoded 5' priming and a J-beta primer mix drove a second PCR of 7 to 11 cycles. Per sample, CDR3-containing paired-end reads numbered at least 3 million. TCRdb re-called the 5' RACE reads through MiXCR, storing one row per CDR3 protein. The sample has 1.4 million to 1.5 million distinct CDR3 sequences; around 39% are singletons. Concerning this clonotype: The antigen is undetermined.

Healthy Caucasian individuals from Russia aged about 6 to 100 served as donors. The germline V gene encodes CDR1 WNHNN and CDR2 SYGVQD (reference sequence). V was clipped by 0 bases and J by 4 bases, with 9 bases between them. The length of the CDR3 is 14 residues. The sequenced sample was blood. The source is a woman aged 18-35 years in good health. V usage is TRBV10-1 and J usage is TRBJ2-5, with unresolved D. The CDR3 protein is CASSESTGRETQYF. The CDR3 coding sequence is TGCGCCAGCAGTGAGTCGACCGGGCGAGAGACCCAGTACTTC.